Below, 17 T cell receptor beta chains from the same sample are listed, as sequenced in a study of CD8 T cells in Susac syndrome. With random hexamers, reverse transcription was performed on about 0.5 to 1 ug of RNA. TCRdb used MiXCR to reprocess the immunoSEQ multiplex PCR reads, holding one entry per CDR3 protein. The table includes under 200,000 distinct CDR3 sequences, around 96% detected once. The sample comprised CD8+ T cells from PBMCs. The receptor source for this set is a human donor with multiple sclerosis.

The chain is built from TRBV7-2 and TRBJ2-5; the D gene is possibly TRBD1 (5 bases). In germline, CDR1 is SGHTA, CDR2 FQGNSA. This CDR3 comprises 15 residues. V lost 5 bases, J lost 2 bases, and 15 bases lay in between. The CDR3 here is CASSTNRIPQETQYF. DNA of the CDR3: TGTGCCAGCAGCACCAACAGGATACCTCAAGAGACCCAGTACTTC.

The rearrangement uses TRBV20-1 and TRBJ1-2; D uncertain. This CDR3 region has 11 residues. V gave up 7 bases and J gave up 4 bases, with 10 bases separating them. Looked up from germline, CDR1 is DFQATT and CDR2 is SNEGSKA (reference sequence). The CDR3 loop reads CSGMSSYGYTF. The CDR3 DNA is TGCAGTGGGATGTCCAGCTATGGCTACACCTTC.

This chain joins TRBV29-1 and TRBJ2-7, with D tentatively TRBD2 (6 bases). Per the germline V gene, CDR1 is SQVTM and CDR2 is ANQGSEA. The CDR3 length is 14 residues. Trimming took 2 bases from V and 4 from J, leaving 15 bases between them. Here the CDR3 DNA reads TGCAGCGTTGAAATGCAGGGCGGGAATTACGAGCAGTACTTC. Translation: CSVEMQGGNYEQYF.

In this sample, this clonotype turned up once. The chain recombines TRBV7-9 with TRBJ2-3; D perhaps matches TRBD2 (6 bases). Germline V gene data show CDR1 as SEHNR and CDR2 as FQNEAQ (reference sequence). The CDR3 is 14 amino acids. V was pared by 4 bases and J by 8 bases, with 16 bases between. CDR3 sequence: CASSSQVPGVTQYF. The CDR3 DNA is TGTGCCAGCAGCTCCCAGGTACCGGGGGTTACGCAGTATTTT.

The chain carries TRBV6-5 and TRBJ2-7; D is tentatively TRBD1 or TRBD2 (6 bases each). Germline V CDR1 and CDR2: MNHEY, SVGAGI. Trimming took off 5 bases at V and 0 bases at J, with 14 bases between the two ends. The CDR3 is 15 amino acids. This CDR3 is CASSGGGRNSYEQYF. The CDR3 region has the DNA TGTGCCAGCAGTGGTGGGGGGCGTAACTCCTACGAGCAGTACTTC.

The chain combines TRBV28 with TRBJ2-7; 13 bases are shared with TRBD2. Germline V gene data show CDR1 as MDHEN and CDR2 as SYDVKM. This CDR3 is built from 14 residues. The V gene end was trimmed by 8 bases and the J gene end by 6 bases; junction bases not matched to a gene: 7. The CDR3 region has the DNA TGTGCCAGCGAACTAGCGGGAGGGCCGGGCGAGCAGTACTTC. It translates to CASELAGGPGEQYF.

This clonotype was counted a single time. J is TRBJ2-7 and V is TRBV29-1; D unresolved. The V gene's germline CDR1 is SQVTM and CDR2 ANQGSEA. Trimming left V 4 bases short and J 6 bases short, with 10 bases between. The CDR3 extends over 11 amino acids. Written as DNA, the CDR3 is TGCAGCGTTGTTGCTACTTTCGAGCAGTACTTC. Its protein is CSVVATFEQYF.

V is TRBV7-8 and J is TRBJ2-7; D is perhaps TRBD1 (6 bases). V lost 2 bases and J 2 bases, leaving 10 bases between the germline ends. Germline assignment: CDR1 SGHVS and CDR2 FQNEAQ. This CDR3 comprises 14 residues. The CDR3 nucleotides read TGTGCCAGCAGCTTAAGGGGACACCCCTACGAGCAGTACTTC. Translating it yields CASSLRGHPYEQYF.

This rearrangement joins TRBV20-1 to TRBJ1-3; 8 bases line up with TRBD1. This CDR3 has 19 amino acids. J lost 0 bases, V lost 1 base, and 14 bases had no gene match. The germline V gene has CDR1 DFQATT and CDR2 SNEGSKA (reference sequence). The chain's CDR3 is CSARVFRRQGSISGNTIYF. CDR3 coding DNA: TGCAGTGCTAGAGTGTTTAGGAGACAGGGGTCGATCTCTGGAAACACCATATATTTT.

The chain is built from TRBV20-1 and TRBJ2-5, with 9 bases that match TRBD2. Germline trimming cut 5 bases from V and 3 bases from J; bases unmatched to any gene: 4. Germline assignment: CDR1 DFQATT and CDR2 SNEGSKA (reference sequence). This CDR3 is 13 amino acids long. CDR3 region: CSAGSGGKETQYF. CDR3 bases: TGCAGTGCTGGTAGCGGGGGAAAAGAGACCCAGTACTTC.

This clonotype turned up a few times. The chain employs TRBV11-2 and TRBJ2-5; D ambiguous. CDR3 length equals 15 residues. The ends were cut back, 5 bases at V and 4 bases at J, with 17 bases in the middle. Germline CDR1 reads SGHAT; CDR2 reads FQNNGV. CDR3 loop: CASSAPGSTRETQYF. Here the CDR3 DNA reads TGTGCCAGCAGCGCTCCGGGTTCAACCCGAGAGACCCAGTACTTC.

The gene calls are TRBV12-3 or TRBV12-4 and TRBJ2-3; 7 bases match TRBD1. The CDR3 runs 16 residues. The V and J ends lost 6 bases and 7 bases, in that order; junction bases with no gene match: 16. DNA of the CDR3: TGTGCCAGCAGCAACCCCGACAGGGAAAGTGCGAATACGCAGTATTTT. This gives the protein CASSNPDRESANTQYF.

The chain has TRBV12-3 or TRBV12-4 and TRBJ2-3, with 8 bases identical to TRBD2. J was trimmed by 1 base and V by 11 bases; bases with no gene match: 8. The CDR3 is made up of 14 amino acids. DNA of the CDR3: TGTGCCGGACTCGGGGGGGACGGCACAGATACGCAGTATTTT. Translating it yields CAGLGGDGTDTQYF.

The V and J genes are TRBV6-1 and TRBJ1-3, with D tentatively TRBD1 (6 bases). This CDR3 contains 16 residues. V was clipped by 6 bases and J by 0 bases, with 15 bases between them. Germline V gene lookup returns CDR1 MNHNS and CDR2 SASEGT. CDR3 sequence (DNA): TGTGCCAGCAGCATGACGACAGGAGACTCTGGAAACACCATATATTTT. Translating it yields CASSMTTGDSGNTIYF.

The genes are TRBV4-1 and TRBJ2-7; TRBD1 might be the D (6 bases). CDR1 is MGHRA and CDR2 is YSYEKL in the germline V gene. This CDR3 region has 16 residues. The ends were cut back, 0 bases at V and 5 bases at J, with 17 bases in the middle. CDR3 protein: CASSQDPTGMVDEQYF. The CDR3 DNA reads TGCGCCAGCAGCCAAGATCCTACAGGGATGGTGGACGAGCAGTACTTC.

The chain joins TRBV28 to TRBJ2-1, with D uncertain. V lost 11 bases, J lost 4 bases, and 18 bases lay in between. This CDR3 region has 14 residues. Looked up from germline, CDR1 is MDHEN and CDR2 is SYDVKM. The CDR3 DNA is TGTGCCTCAGCCCGCGGATTACCGTACAATGAGCAGTTCTTC. It encodes CASARGLPYNEQFF.

The gene calls are TRBV7-9 and TRBJ2-6; no clear D gene. V lost 5 bases and J lost 0, with 5 bases in between. The CDR3 sequence is 14 residues long. The germline V gene has CDR1 SEHNR and CDR2 FQNEAQ (reference sequence). CDR3 residues: CASSGHSGANVLTF. CDR3 nucleotide sequence: TGTGCCAGCAGCGGGCACTCTGGGGCCAACGTCCTGACTTTC.